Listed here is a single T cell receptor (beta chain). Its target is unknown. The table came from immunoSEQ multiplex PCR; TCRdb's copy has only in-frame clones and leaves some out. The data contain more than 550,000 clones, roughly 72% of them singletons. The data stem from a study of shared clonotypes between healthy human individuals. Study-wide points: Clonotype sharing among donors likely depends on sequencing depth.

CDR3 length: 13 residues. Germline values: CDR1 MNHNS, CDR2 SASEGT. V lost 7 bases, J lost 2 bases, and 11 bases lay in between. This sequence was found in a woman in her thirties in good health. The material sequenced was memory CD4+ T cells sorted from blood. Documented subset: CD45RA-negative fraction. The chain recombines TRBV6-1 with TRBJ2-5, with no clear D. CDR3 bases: TGTGCCAGCATTGGTCGGATACAAGAGACCCAGTACTTC. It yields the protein CASIGRIQETQYF.